The clone carrying this T cell receptor beta chain turned up a few times. Antigen unknown. J was trimmed by 7 bases and V by 5 bases; bases with no gene match: 9. The CDR3 runs 15 residues. CDR1 MDHEN and CDR2 SYDVKM come from the germline V gene. The sample belongs to a study of T cell repertoires in cytomegalovirus infection. Study information: CMV infection plus the matching HLA type was flagged by public TCR beta signatures.

One entry per CDR3 protein results from TCRdb running MiXCR on the reads. The sample has roughly 920,000 distinct CDR3 sequences, roughly 31% seen once. The sample in question was cultured CD8+ T cells from PBMCs, obtained from culture after CMV antigen stimulation. The sequence derives from a human donor in good health (CMV status not recorded). Some clones in this sample may be carry-over from other donors' samples. J is TRBJ2-1 and V is TRBV28, with 9 nucleotides matching TRBD2. CDR3 residues: CASSVLAGGINEQFF. The CDR3 DNA reads TGTGCCAGCAGTGTCTTGGCGGGGGGGATTAATGAGCAGTTCTTC.